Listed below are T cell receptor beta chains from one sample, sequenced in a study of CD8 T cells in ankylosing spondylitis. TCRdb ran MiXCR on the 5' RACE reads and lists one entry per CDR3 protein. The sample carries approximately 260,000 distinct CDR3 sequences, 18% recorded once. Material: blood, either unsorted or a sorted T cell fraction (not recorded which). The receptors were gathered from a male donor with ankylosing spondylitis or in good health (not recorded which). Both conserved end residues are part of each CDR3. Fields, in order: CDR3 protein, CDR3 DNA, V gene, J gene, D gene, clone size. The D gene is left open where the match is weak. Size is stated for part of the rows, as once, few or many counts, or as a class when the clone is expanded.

CASNQRMAGGEETQYF	TGTGCCAGCAACCAAAGAATGGCGGGAGGGGAAGAGACCCAGTACTTC	TRBV6-1	TRBJ2-5	TRBD2	NA
CASFGQRDNEQFF	TGTGCCAGCTTCGGACAGAGAGACAATGAGCAGTTCTTC	TRBV12-3/TRBV12-4	TRBJ2-1	NA	NA
CASSFRAGGEQYF	TGTGCCAGCAGTTTCCGGGCCGGGGGCGAGCAGTACTTC	TRBV28	TRBJ2-7	NA	NA
CASSQAPGRNYGYTF	TGCGCCAGCAGCCAAGCGCCGGGAAGAAACTATGGCTACACCTTC	TRBV4-1	TRBJ1-2	NA	NA
CASSWDRSAYEQYF	TGTGCCAGCAGCTGGGACAGGTCGGCCTACGAGCAGTACTTC	TRBV5-5	TRBJ2-7	TRBD1	many
CSARDTERPLNTEAFF	TGCAGTGCTAGAGATACAGAGCGGCCGTTGAACACTGAAGCTTTCTTT	TRBV20-1	TRBJ1-1	NA	few
CASRTGFRFSYEQYF	TGTGCCAGCAGAACAGGTTTCCGATTCTCCTACGAGCAGTACTTC	TRBV25-1	TRBJ2-7	NA	NA
CASSHGGVLYNEQFF	TGTGCCAGCAGCCACGGAGGGGTTCTATACAATGAGCAGTTCTTC	TRBV14	TRBJ2-1	NA	NA
CASTRGQGGIEKLFF	TGTGCCAGCACCCGCGGGCAGGGCGGGATTGAAAAACTGTTTTTT	TRBV7-9	TRBJ1-4	NA	NA
CASSLRGFHEQYF	TGTGCCAGCAGTTTGAGGGGGTTCCACGAGCAGTACTTC	TRBV27	TRBJ2-7	NA	few
CASSLIRVYSEQFF	TGTGCCAGCAGCCTCATAAGGGTATACAGTGAGCAGTTCTTC	TRBV7-9	TRBJ2-1	NA	NA
CAARRLYQETQYF	TGTGCCGCTCGGAGGCTGTACCAAGAGACCCAGTACTTC	TRBV6-1	TRBJ2-5	NA	NA
CASSKWGGGYTF	TGTGCCAGCAGCAAGTGGGGGGGAGGCTACACCTTC	TRBV27	TRBJ1-2	NA	few
CASIAGTGFYEQYF	TGTGCCAGCATCGCCGGGACAGGGTTCTACGAGCAGTACTTC	TRBV6-2/TRBV6-3	TRBJ2-7	TRBD1	many
CSATLGNTGELFF	TGCAGCGCAACCTTAGGGAACACCGGGGAGCTGTTTTTT	TRBV29-1	TRBJ2-2	NA	few
CASSLTQGGNQPQHF	TGTGCCAGCAGTTTAACCCAGGGCGGCAATCAGCCCCAGCATTTT	TRBV12-3/TRBV12-4	TRBJ1-5	NA	NA
CSVEDPGRETQYF	TGCAGCGTTGAAGATCCAGGGCGGGAGACCCAGTACTTC	TRBV29-1	TRBJ2-5	NA	many
CASSSRITTGAAKNIQYF	TGCGCCAGCAGCTCCCGAATAACCACAGGGGCCGCCAAAAACATTCAGTACTTC	TRBV5-1	TRBJ2-4	TRBD1	few
CASTRDYTDTQYF	TGTGCCAGCACCCGGGACTACACAGATACGCAGTATTTT	TRBV6-2/TRBV6-3	TRBJ2-3	TRBD2	NA
CASSSTSGSLEQFF	TGTGCCAGCAGCTCGACTAGCGGGAGCCTTGAGCAGTTCTTC	TRBV11-1	TRBJ2-1	TRBD2	NA
CASSFQVGVRPILNEKLFF	TGTGCCAGCAGTTTTCAGGTCGGGGTTCGGCCGATTTTGAATGAAAAACTGTTTTTT	TRBV12-3/TRBV12-4	TRBJ1-4	NA	few
CASSPEFYQETQYF	TGTGCCAGCAGTCCGGAGTTCTACCAAGAGACCCAGTACTTC	TRBV12-3/TRBV12-4	TRBJ2-5	NA	few
CASGSGTNSYEQYF	TGTGCCAGCGGTAGCGGGACTAACTCCTACGAGCAGTACTTC	TRBV13	TRBJ2-7	TRBD2	NA
CASSSDRGYEQYF	TGTGCCAGCAGCTCGGACAGGGGCTACGAGCAGTACTTC	TRBV7-2	TRBJ2-7	TRBD1	many
CSAELAGGRGAYNEQFF	TGCAGTGCTGAGCTAGCGGGAGGGAGAGGGGCCTACAATGAGCAGTTCTTC	TRBV20-1	TRBJ2-1	TRBD2	NA
CASSLEPGPSYYEQYF	TGCGCCAGCAGCTTGGAACCGGGACCTTCGTACTACGAGCAGTACTTC	TRBV5-1	TRBJ2-7	NA	NA
CASSLRPGGQGGELFF	TGTGCCAGCAGTTTAAGGCCAGGGGGCCAAGGCGGGGAGCTGTTTTTT	TRBV12-3/TRBV12-4	TRBJ2-2	TRBD1	NA
CASSQDLAGGAGTQYF	TGCGCCAGCAGCCAAGATCTGGCAGGGGGCGCAGGTACGCAGTATTTT	TRBV4-3	TRBJ2-3	TRBD1	NA
CASSSKAGDKNIQYF	TGCGCCAGCAGCTCCAAGGCAGGGGACAAAAACATTCAGTACTTC	TRBV5-1	TRBJ2-4	NA	few
CASSSQYPQSGEQFF	TGTGCCAGCAGCTCCCAGTATCCTCAGTCCGGTGAGCAGTTCTTC	TRBV7-9	TRBJ2-1	NA	few
CASSAPSGRAMNNEQFF	TGCGCCAGCAGCGCGCCTAGCGGGAGGGCCATGAACAATGAGCAGTTCTTC	TRBV5-1	TRBJ2-1	TRBD2	few
CASSQRDREETQYF	TGCGCCAGCAGCCAGAGGGACAGGGAAGAGACCCAGTACTTC	TRBV4-1	TRBJ2-5	TRBD1	many
CASSQSGRAELFF	TGTGCCAGCAGCCAATCAGGCAGAGCGGAACTGTTTTTT	TRBV3-1	TRBJ1-4	NA	few
CASSYSVGQSSYEQYF	TGTGCCAGCAGTTACTCGGTTGGACAGAGCTCCTACGAGCAGTACTTC	TRBV6-5	TRBJ2-7	NA	NA
CASHLEHPNTEAFF	TGTGCCAGCCACCTGGAACATCCGAACACTGAAGCTTTCTTT	TRBV28	TRBJ1-1	NA	NA
CSVVSGAQETQYF	TGCAGCGTTGTCTCAGGCGCCCAAGAGACCCAGTACTTC	TRBV29-1	TRBJ2-5	NA	NA
CASSQDLDYEQYF	TGCGCCAGCAGCCAAGATCTGGACTACGAGCAGTACTTC	TRBV4-3	TRBJ2-7	NA	NA
CSARDLAGGRDEQFF	TGCAGTGCTAGAGATCTAGCGGGAGGGCGGGATGAGCAGTTCTTC	TRBV20-1	TRBJ2-1	TRBD2	many
CASSPSGATYNEQFF	TGTGCCAGCAGCCCAAGCGGGGCAACCTACAATGAGCAGTTCTTC	TRBV5-6	TRBJ2-1	TRBD2	few
CASQGGSGVRNEQFF	TGTGCCAGCCAAGGAGGGTCGGGGGTGAGGAATGAGCAGTTCTTC	TRBV7-8	TRBJ2-1	NA	few